The present T cell receptor beta chain was sequenced within a study of T cell responses to AZD1222 COVID-19 vaccine. General observations from the study: Baseline seropositives among AZD1222 recipients totaled only six or seven. Clonal diversity may have been underestimated in mostly white British donors. Repertoires were collected only later (after the peak T cell response had occurred).

V was clipped by 6 bases and J by 6 bases, with 11 bases between them. The CDR3 is 11 residues long. Germline CDR1 and CDR2: SQVTM and ANQGSEA. Comment on this clone: Its antigen is currently unknown.

Some clones are missing from TCRdb's copy, which holds only in-frame ones; the method was immunoSEQ multiplex PCR. Of about 120,000 clones in the sample, about 91% were seen once. This clonotype originated in an adult in good health. The chain is built from TRBV29-1 and TRBJ1-2; TRBD1 is a possible D gene (6 bases). Material: peripheral blood, obtained on day 0 of AZD1222 vaccination. The CDR3 spells CSVGTPHGYTF. In nucleotides, the CDR3 is TGCAGCGTCGGGACACCCCATGGCTACACCTTC.